A selection of T cell receptor beta chains follows, all from one sample in a study of blood T cell repertoires in COVID-19. Here immunoSEQ multiplex PCR was the method, and the copy in TCRdb shows in-frame clones only, minus some. Of some 50,000 clones in the sample, roughly four fifths are singletons; the top ten hold more than 7.5%. Input material: peripheral blood. The receptors shown here come from a woman older than 75 with acute or convalescent COVID-19. Each CDR3 is given with its conserved first and last residue. Each record gives: J gene, V gene, clone size, D gene, CDR3 DNA, CDR3 protein. The D gene is left open where the match is weak. Size is omitted from some rows. Given values are once, few, many or a class for expanded clones.

TRBJ1-1,TRBV28,-,-,TGTGCCAGCTTCCCTGACATCGGTGGGTGGAACACTGAAGCTTTCTTT,CASFPDIGGWNTEAFF
TRBJ1-4,TRBV3-1/TRBV3-2,-,-,TGTGCCAGCAGCCAATTGTACTCTACGGAAAAACTGTTTTTT,CASSQLYSTEKLFF
TRBJ2-7,TRBV24-1,-,TRBD1,TGTGCCGCCGGGACAGGCTCCTACGAGCAGTACTTC,CAAGTGSYEQYF
TRBJ2-2,TRBV6-6,-,-,TGTGCCACCACAGAGGGAGGGGGTGGGACCGGGGAGCTGTTTTTT,CATTEGGGGTGELFF
TRBJ2-1,TRBV5-1,once,-,TGCGCCAGCAGCCGGGGGGCGGAATCCTACAATGAGCAGTTCTTC,CASSRGAESYNEQFF
TRBJ2-1,TRBV6-1,-,TRBD2,TGTGCCAGCAGTGAAGTCATGTTTGGCGGGGGGGCCAATGAGCAGTTCTTC,CASSEVMFGGGANEQFF
TRBJ2-7,TRBV29-1,-,-,TGCAGCGTTTCGACAGGAGGAATGGGAGAGCAGTACTTC,CSVSTGGMGEQYF
TRBJ1-2,TRBV7-9,-,TRBD1,TGTGCCAGCAGCTTTGTACGGGACAGCGGATATGGCTACACCTTC,CASSFVRDSGYGYTF
TRBJ1-1,TRBV27,-,TRBD1,TGTGCCAGCAGTTTTTATGACAGGGGCACTGAAGCTTTCTTT,CASSFYDRGTEAFF
TRBJ1-3,TRBV5-4,-,TRBD1,TGTGCGGCTGGACAGGGGGCGGAAAACACCATATATTTT,CAAGQGAENTIYF
TRBJ2-2,TRBV9,once,TRBD1,TGTGCCAGCAGCGTAAATCCAGGGGGCACCGGGGAGCTGTTTTTT,CASSVNPGGTGELFF
TRBJ1-2,TRBV14,-,-,TGTGCCAGCAGCCAAGTATATGAGGGCCCTTCTACCTTC,CASSQVYEGPSTF
TRBJ2-7,TRBV6-5,-,TRBD1,TGTGCCAGCAGGACAGGGTTCCTTTCGACCGAGCAGTACTTC,CASRTGFLSTEQYF
TRBJ2-2,TRBV20-1,-,TRBD2,TGCAGTGCTAGTAGGACTAGCGTGGTGGCCGGGGAGCTGTTTTTT,CSASRTSVVAGELFF
TRBJ2-3,TRBV11-2,-,TRBD2,TGTGCCAGCAGCCCGCCCATTGGGGAAGCGGGAGGGACAGATACGCAGTATTTT,CASSPPIGEAGGTDTQYF
TRBJ2-3,TRBV5-4,-,-,TGTGCCAGCAGCTTGGTGAGAACCTCCACAGATACGCAGTATTTT,CASSLVRTSTDTQYF
TRBJ2-7,TRBV6-5,-,-,TGTGCCAGCACCTACCAGGGGGGAACCTACGAGCAGTACTTC,CASTYQGGTYEQYF
TRBJ1-5,TRBV24-1,-,TRBD1,TGTGCCACCAGTGACAGGACAGGTCATACTCAGCCCCAGCATTTT,CATSDRTGHTQPQHF
TRBJ2-5,TRBV24-1,few,-,TGTGCCACCAGTGATCTTATTCAGGGGCGGGAGACCCAGTACTTC,CATSDLIQGRETQYF
TRBJ1-5,TRBV2,-,-,TGTGCCAGCCAGGACAACGATCTAACGCCCCAGCATTTT,CASQDNDLTPQHF
TRBJ1-3,TRBV7-9,-,-,TGTGCCAGCAGCCCGACAGCCTCTGGAAACACCATATATTTT,CASSPTASGNTIYF
TRBJ2-3,TRBV19,-,TRBD2,TGTGCCAGTAGTATAGACGTCCTTAGCGGGAGGGCGGCAGATACGCAGTATTTT,CASSIDVLSGRAADTQYF
TRBJ2-3,TRBV5-4,-,TRBD1,TGTGCCAGCAGCCCCAGGGGGTCAGATACGCAGTATTTT,CASSPRGSDTQYF
TRBJ1-5,TRBV5-8,-,-,TGTGCCAGCACTCTGACGGTCCTCCGGGGACAGCCCCAGCATTTT,CASTLTVLRGQPQHF